Each of the 18 T cell receptor beta chains below was sequenced from the same sample in a study of brain T cells in children with intractable seizures. The method was immunoSEQ multiplex PCR; TCRdb's version includes in-frame clones alone and lacks a portion of them. Seen here are tens of thousands of clones, approximately 89% observed once, and the top ten hold around 24%. The sequencing used peripheral blood, collected at surgery. All receptors come from a girl aged 2-10 years with Rasmussen encephalitis and intractable seizures.

The J gene is TRBJ2-1, the V gene TRBV18, with D unresolved. Looked up from germline, CDR1 is KGHSH and CDR2 is LQKENI. This CDR3 region has 14 residues. Trimming stripped 1 base from V and 1 base from J, with 5 bases between. The chain's CDR3 is CASSPLESYNEQFF. The DNA for the CDR3 is TGTGCCAGCTCACCACTTGAGTCCTACAATGAGCAGTTCTTC.

This sequence joins TRBV5-1 and TRBJ1-5; D is undetermined. Germline lookup yields CDR1 SGHRS and CDR2 YFSETQ. V was cut by 1 base and J by 3 bases, with 14 bases left in between. This CDR3 comprises 16 residues. CDR3 DNA: TGCGCCAGCAGCTTGTGGCCGGGGTTGGTCAATCAGCCCCAGCATTTT. Translated: CASSLWPGLVNQPQHF.

This clone has more than one count but fewer than ten. The V and J genes are TRBV4-1 and TRBJ1-5; tentatively, D is TRBD1 (5 bases). Germline V lookup: CDR1 MGHRA, CDR2 YSYEKL. CDR3 length: 14 amino acids. V was cut by 4 bases and J by 0 bases, with 7 bases left in between. DNA of the CDR3: TGCGCCAGCAGCCTGGGGGGTAGCAATCAGCCCCAGCATTTT. Protein: CASSLGGSNQPQHF.

The chain links TRBV7-9 to TRBJ1-6, with D unclear. The length of the CDR3 is 13 residues. Germline CDR1 reads SEHNR; CDR2 reads FQNEAQ (reference sequence). Trimming pared 11 bases from V and 3 bases from J, leaving 11 bases between. Written as DNA, the CDR3 is TGTGCCTCCGGGCTCTACTATAATTCACCCCTCCACTTT. Translating gives CASGLYYNSPLHF.

The chain employs TRBV7-3 and TRBJ2-2, with 11 bases that match TRBD2. Germline V gene data show CDR1 as SGHTA and CDR2 as FQGTGA. The CDR3 contains 19 residues. J lost 0 bases, V lost 5 bases, and 11 bases had no gene match. CDR3 sequence: CASSQIAGTSGSNTGELFF. DNA for the CDR3: TGTGCCAGCAGCCAAATCGCCGGGACTAGCGGCTCGAACACCGGGGAGCTGTTTTTT.

The CDR3 protein is CASSPSPGGYTF. For the CDR3, the DNA is TGTGCCAGCAGCCCTTCTCCCGGTGGCTACACCTTC. The chain has TRBV13 and TRBJ1-2; D gene unclear. Deletions cut 5 bases from V and 7 bases from J, with 11 bases between. The CDR3 runs to 12 residues. CDR1 is PRHDT, CDR2 FYEKMQ, per germline (reference sequence).

The gene calls are TRBV5-4 and TRBJ2-7, with TRBD1 identical over 10 bases. The CDR3 contains 14 residues. Germline V gene data show CDR1 as SGHNT and CDR2 as YYREEE (reference sequence). V lost 2 bases to trimming and J lost 5 bases; unmatched junction nucleotides: 4. The CDR3 region has the DNA TGTGCCAGCAGCTTCCGGGACAGGGGCAACGAGCAGTACTTC. Protein product: CASSFRDRGNEQYF.

V is TRBV7-9 and J is TRBJ2-5, with D possibly matching TRBD1 (6 bases). Trimming stripped 8 bases from V and 5 bases from J, with 15 bases between. Germline lookup yields CDR1 SEHNR and CDR2 FQNEAQ (reference sequence). The CDR3 is 13 residues long. The CDR3 reads CASRPKGEETQYF. For the CDR3, the DNA is TGTGCCAGCCGACCAAAGGGGGAGGAGACCCAGTACTTC.

The V call is TRBV9, the J call TRBJ1-2, with no clear D. In germline, CDR1 is SGDLS, CDR2 YYNGEE. This CDR3 is 12 amino acids long. V gave up 0 bases and J gave up 2 bases, with 2 bases separating them. CDR3 in amino acids: CASSVDNYGYTF. Written as DNA, the CDR3 is TGTGCCAGCAGCGTAGACAACTATGGCTACACCTTC.

The J gene is TRBJ2-5, the V gene TRBV15; D is undetermined. This CDR3 has 16 residues. The V and J ends lost 0 bases and 0 bases respectively, with 11 bases between them. The germline CDR1 and CDR2 sequences are LNHNV and YYDKDF (reference sequence). DNA of the CDR3: TGTGCCACCAGCAGAGAGTGGGGAAATAACCAAGAGACCCAGTACTTC. Its translation is CATSREWGNNQETQYF. Full variable domain (rest looked up from reference TRBV15 and TRBJ2-5): DAMVIQNPRYQVTQFGKPVTLSCSQTLNHNVMYWYQQKSSQAPKLLFHYYDKDFNNEADTPDNFQSRRPNTSFCFLDIRSPGLGDTAMYLCATSREWGNNQETQYFGPGTRLLVL.

The chain carries TRBV30 and TRBJ2-7; 10 nucleotides agree with TRBD2. The ends lost 2 bases at V and 6 bases at J; junction bases unmatched: 7. The CDR3 has 14 residues. Germline V CDR1 and CDR2: GTSNPN, SVGIG (reference sequence). DNA of the CDR3: TGTGCCTGGAGTAGTCTAGCGGGAGTCGCCGAGCAGTACTTC. Encoded protein: CAWSSLAGVAEQYF.

The rearrangement links TRBV30 to TRBJ2-7, with 7 bases identical to TRBD2. V shed 4 bases and J 0 bases; nucleotides not matched to a gene: 3. Germline values: CDR1 GTSNPN, CDR2 SVGIG (reference sequence). The CDR3 runs 13 residues. The CDR3 DNA reads TGTGCCTGGAACCGGGAGGACTCCTACGAGCAGTACTTC. Protein sequence: CAWNREDSYEQYF.

The gene calls are TRBV30 and TRBJ1-1, with D maybe TRBD1 (5 bases). Germline loops: CDR1 GTSNPN, CDR2 SVGIG (reference sequence). The CDR3 has 13 amino acids. The ends were cut back, 0 bases at V and 4 bases at J, with 9 bases in the middle. The DNA for the CDR3 is TGTGCCTGGAGTGTAAGCAGGGCCACTGAAGCTTTCTTT. It codes for CAWSVSRATEAFF. Based on the CDR3 plus reference TRBV30 and TRBJ1-1, the full variable domain is SQTIHQWPATLVQPVGSPLSLECTVEGTSNPNLYWYRQAAGRGLQLLFYSVGIGQISSEVPQNLSASRPQDRQFILSSKKLLLSDSGFYLCAWSVSRATEAFFGQGTRLTVV.

The CDR3 protein is CASSVKRSYGYTF. CDR3 DNA: TGTGCCAGCAGTGTAAAAAGGAGCTATGGCTACACCTTC. This rearrangement joins TRBV2 to TRBJ1-2; D is ambiguous. The CDR3 has 13 residues. V dropped 4 bases and J dropped 4 bases, with 10 bases sitting between them. CDR1 and CDR2 (germline): SNHLY, FYNNEI. Together with reference TRBV2 and TRBJ1-2, the CDR3 gives the full variable domain: EPEVTQTPSHQVTQMGQEVILRCVPISNHLYFYWYRQILGQKVEFLVSFYNNEISEKSEIFDDQFSVERPDGSNFTLKIRSTKLEDSAMYFCASSVKRSYGYTFGSGTRLTVV.

The chain recombines TRBV25-1 with TRBJ2-2, with D uncertain. With 0 bases removed from V and 7 bases from J, the gap between germline ends came to 6 bases. The CDR3 has 13 residues. Germline CDR1 reads MGHDK; CDR2 reads SYGVNS. CDR3: CASSEYHDGELFF. CDR3 coding DNA: TGTGCCAGCAGTGAATATCACGACGGGGAGCTGTTTTTT.

The CDR3, as DNA: TGTGCCAGCAGCTTGTCCCCAGGGGACAATGAGCAGTTCTTC. Translation: CASSLSPGDNEQFF. The chain links TRBV5-4 to TRBJ2-1; possible D gene TRBD1, 6 bases. CDR1 is SGHNT and CDR2 is YYREEE in the germline V gene (reference sequence). Trimming removed 1 base at V and 5 bases at J, with 10 bases between. The CDR3 runs to 14 residues.

The chain is built from TRBV27 and TRBJ2-3; TRBD1 agrees at 7 bases. With 7 bases clipped from V and 4 bases from J, the junction kept 8 bases outside the gene matches. The CDR3 contains 14 residues. Germline CDR1 reads MNHEY; CDR2 reads SMNVEV (reference sequence). CDR3 amino acids: CASIPRDRPDTQYF. DNA of the CDR3: TGTGCCAGCATTCCCCGGGACAGACCAGATACGCAGTATTTT.

The CDR3 coding sequence is TGTGCCAGCAGCTTACCGACAACCCCCGGGACAGGGATCCTCTACGAGCAGTACTTC. It encodes CASSLPTTPGTGILYEQYF. V gene TRBV11-2 combines with J gene TRBJ2-7; TRBD1 matches 9 bases. Germline values: CDR1 SGHAT, CDR2 FQNNGV. The ends lost 2 bases at V and 3 bases at J; junction bases unmatched: 17. CDR3 length: 19 residues.